This T cell receptor (beta chain) comes out of a study of human T cells and chemical hapten exposure. The CDR3 has 17 amino acids. Unmatched junction bases numbered 5, after V lost 4 bases and J lost 1 base. Germline CDR1 is KGHDR and CDR2 is SFDVKD. Time point noted: patch test 2, 6 weeks after DPC sensitization. Documented treatment: therapeutic diphenylcyclopropenone sensitization with weekly scalp DPC. Blood collection took place prior to placing each patch test. This clonotype was counted a few times. TCRdb itself ran the RACE reads through MiXCR, one entry per CDR3 protein. The sample gives about 85,000 distinct CDR3 sequences, more than 9% of which show up once; roughly 1.5% is in the top ten.

The receptor was derived from a man aged 18 to 29 with alopecia areata. Some clones in this sample may be carry-over from other donors' samples. The sequences come from whole blood, collected in connection with sensitization to the hapten diphenylcyclopropenone (DPC). The rearrangement joins TRBV24-1 to TRBJ2-2; the match to TRBD2 covers 10 bases. CDR3 region: CATSEPGLAKNTGELFF. The CDR3 DNA reads as TGTGCCACCAGTGAACCGGGACTAGCGAAGAACACCGGGGAGCTGTTTTTT.